The T cell receptor beta chain described here comes from a study of T cell responses to AZD1222 COVID-19 vaccine. Germline assignment: CDR1 SEHNR and CDR2 FQNEAQ (reference sequence). This CDR3 comprises 15 residues. Unmatched junction bases numbered 5, after V lost 4 bases and J lost 2 bases. Measured with immunoSEQ multiplex PCR; TCRdb has only the in-frame clones, and not every one. The sample holds about 160,000 clones, roughly nine tenths seen once. The input for sequencing was peripheral blood, taken on day 0 of MenACWY control vaccination. The V gene is TRBV7-9, the J gene TRBJ2-1, with 7 nucleotides matching TRBD2. The sequence was obtained from an adult in good health. The CDR3 nucleotides are TGTGCCAGCAGCTCTAGCGGAGTCGCCTACAATGAGCAGTTCTTC. Its protein is CASSSSGVAYNEQFF.